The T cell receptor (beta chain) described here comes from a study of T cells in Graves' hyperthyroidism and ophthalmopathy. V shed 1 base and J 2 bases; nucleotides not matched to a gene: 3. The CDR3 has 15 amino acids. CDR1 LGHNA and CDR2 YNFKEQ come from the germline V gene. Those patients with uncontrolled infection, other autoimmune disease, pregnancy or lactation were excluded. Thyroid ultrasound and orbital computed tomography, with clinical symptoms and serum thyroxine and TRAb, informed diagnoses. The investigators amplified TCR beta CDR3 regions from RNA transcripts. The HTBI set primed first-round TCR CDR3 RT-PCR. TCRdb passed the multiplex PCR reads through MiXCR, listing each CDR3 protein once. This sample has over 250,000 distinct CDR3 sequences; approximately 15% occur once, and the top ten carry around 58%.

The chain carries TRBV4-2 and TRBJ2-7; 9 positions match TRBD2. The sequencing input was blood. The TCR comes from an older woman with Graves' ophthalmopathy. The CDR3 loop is CASSQGTSDPYEQYF. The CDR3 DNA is TGTGCCAGCAGCCAAGGGACTAGCGACCCCTACGAGCAGTACTTC.